This TCR beta chain was captured by sequencing in a study of early T cells in non-severe SARS-CoV-2 infection listed by TCRdb under 2021. Context from the whole study: TCR sequencing used bulk RNA from unsorted whole blood, so alpha and beta chains could not be paired. Findings and caveats that apply to the study as a whole: VDJdb matching was skewed toward anti-spike CD8 responses, so virus-specific expansions were likely underestimated and private and CD4 specificities were missed.

Library preparation was by 5' RACE. The instrument given in TCRdb is NextSeq 500. Unique molecular identifiers were attached to individual cDNA molecules in the TCR library protocol so that sequencing error and PCR bias could be corrected. Both TCR alpha and beta chains were sequenced, and tight co-correlation was observed between alpha and beta sequence abundances in each sample. The published analysis was carried out like this. V gene, J gene and CDR3 annotation of TCR sequences was performed with Decombinator V4. TCRs were defined as expanded if a significant change between any two time points was detected under a Poisson model with p below 0.0001. TCR abundances were normalised to the total number of TCRs sequenced per sample and were expressed as counts per million. MAIT TCRs were defined by TRAV1-2 paired with TRAJ12, TRAJ20 or TRAJ33, and iNKT TCRs by TRAV10 paired with TRAJ18. VDJdb, accessed 1 November 2021, was searched for CMV, EBV and SARS-CoV-2 annotated TCRs, with TCRs annotated for multiple antigens excluded. TCRdb redid the processing of the public reads, applying fastp at Q25 and MiXCR, and retained in-frame beta chains. Each record represents a unique CDR3 protein, reported with the most common genes and DNA among its rows. It is TCRdb's table, rather than the study itself, that gives the V and J calls and clone size. This sample is represented by 80,000 or so distinct CDR3 sequences; 6% to 7% of them were singletons. Clones ranked in the top ten supply less than 8% of the sample.

This clonotype was seen at least ten times. The target of this receptor is not known. No qualities accompany the bases; no much larger clone lies one base away. This was a case-control study nested in a cohort of healthcare workers in London, UK, who had nasopharyngeal swab PCR tests and blood samples taken every week. Healthcare workers were recruited between 23 and 31 March 2020, during the week of the UK lockdown, and were followed weekly for up to about 16 weeks. The V end loses 6 bases and the J end loses 5 bases, and a stretch of 19 bases separates them. From a lookup of the germline V gene, CDR1 and CDR2 are SNHLY and FYNNEI. The CDR3 has 15 amino acids, counting the end cysteine and phenylalanine. Only CDR3 DNA remains: 45 bases, in frame from the first base.

The receptor was derived from an adult who was a healthcare worker with PCR-confirmed SARS-CoV-2 infection or an uninfected control (not recorded which). The V and J genes are TRBV2 and TRBJ1-1, and the D gene may be TRBD1, 5 bases matching. Sequencing was performed on whole blood. The nucleotide sequence is TGTGCCAGCAGCGTAAAAATCCAGGGATGGACTGAAGCTTTCTTT. Translated, it reads CASSVKIQGWTEAFF.